This passage covers 13 T cell receptor beta chains from one sample sequenced in a study of shared clonotypes between healthy human individuals. TCRdb keeps only in-frame clones here, not all; method: immunoSEQ multiplex PCR. The sample has some 200,000 clones, approximately 95% seen once; the top ten hold 0.067%. The sample comprised naive CD4+ T cells sorted from blood. Subset described: CD45RA+ positively selected. The source is a woman younger than 45 in good health.

The V call is TRBV28, the J call TRBJ2-7; D perhaps matches TRBD1 (5 bases). Germline V lookup: CDR1 MDHEN, CDR2 SYDVKM. The CDR3 totals 14 residues. V was cut by 6 bases and J by 10 bases, with 22 bases left in between. The CDR3 region has the DNA TGTGCCAGCAGCTCCTCCGACAGCCGCCTCCAACAGTACTTC. Translation gives CASSSSDSRLQQYF.

The chain employs TRBV19 and TRBJ2-7; 10 nucleotides line up with TRBD1. The trim removed 6 bases at V and 3 bases at J, leaving 8 bases unmatched. The CDR3 spans 15 residues. Germline-derived CDR1 and CDR2 are LNHDA and SQIVND (reference sequence). CDR3 sequence (DNA): TGTGCCAGTAGGAACCGGGACAGGGGCCTCTACGAGCAGTACTTC. It yields the protein CASRNRDRGLYEQYF.

The chain links TRBV6-6 to TRBJ1-5, with a weak D call TRBD1 (6 bases). The CDR3 contains 13 residues. Germline CDR1 and CDR2: MNHNY and SVGAGI (reference sequence). V gave up 5 bases and J gave up 6 bases, with 11 bases separating them. In DNA form, the CDR3 reads TGTGCCAGCAGTAGACAGGTTGGTCAGCCCCAGCATTTT. This encodes CASSRQVGQPQHF.

V gene TRBV5-1 combines with J gene TRBJ2-1; TRBD2 aligns across 13 bases. The CDR3 totals 16 residues. CDR1 and CDR2 from the germline V gene are SGHRS and YFSETQ. Trimming at V came to 5 bases and at J to 10 bases, leaving 12 bases not matched to a gene. CDR3 protein: CASRRRLAGGPEEQFF. The CDR3, as DNA: TGCGCCAGCAGACGGAGACTAGCGGGAGGTCCAGAAGAGCAGTTCTTC.

The chain uses TRBV6-1 and TRBJ2-5; 7 bases fit TRBD1. The end of the DNA is better explained by TRBJ2-7, so the J call may be wrong. The V gene's germline CDR1 is MNHNS and CDR2 SASEGT. The CDR3 is 14 residues long. This chain's CDR3 is CASSAGQNSYEQYF. The DNA of the CDR3 is TGTGCCAGCAGTGCGGGACAGAACTCCTACGAGCAGTACTTC.

The chain joins TRBV18 to TRBJ2-7; D is possibly TRBD2 (6 bases). Germline loops: CDR1 KGHSH, CDR2 LQKENI. The CDR3 spans 16 residues. Trimming left V 2 bases short and J 7 bases short, with 21 bases between. For the CDR3, the DNA is TGTGCCAGCTCACCATGGTCCGGGACCCCGGAGGGGGAGCAGTACTTC. It translates to CASSPWSGTPEGEQYF.

The chain couples TRBV11-2 to TRBJ1-4; D might be TRBD1 (6 bases). The germline V gene has CDR1 SGHAT and CDR2 FQNNGV. Trimming removed 0 bases at V and 2 bases at J, with 13 bases between. CDR3 length: 17 residues. The CDR3: CASSLEAGARTNEKLFF. CDR3 in DNA: TGTGCCAGCAGCTTAGAGGCGGGGGCGCGGACTAATGAAAAACTGTTTTTT. Together with reference TRBV11-2 and TRBJ1-4, the CDR3 gives the full variable domain: EAGVAQSPRYKIIEKRQSVAFWCNPISGHATLYWYQQILGQGPKLLIQFQNNGVVDDSQLPKDRFSAERLKGVDSTLKIQPAKLEDSAVYLCASSLEAGARTNEKLFFGSGTQLSVL.

The J gene is TRBJ2-7, the V gene TRBV9; perhaps TRBD2 as D (5 bases). The V end was cut by 0 bases, the J end by 12 bases, with 13 bases between. Germline V gene data show CDR1 as SGDLS and CDR2 as YYNGEE. The CDR3 length is 12 residues. The CDR3 DNA reads TGTGCCAGCAGCGTAGACGGGATAAAGAGGTACTTC. It is translated as CASSVDGIKRYF.

The chain joins TRBV10-3 to TRBJ2-7, with 8 positions matching TRBD1. The CDR3 covers 18 residues. V dropped 0 bases and J dropped 3; count of bases not matched to a gene: 13. Per the germline V gene, CDR1 is ENHRY and CDR2 is SYGVKD. The CDR3 is CAISESGTGTQNLYEQYF. The CDR3 DNA is TGTGCCATCAGTGAGTCGGGGACAGGAACACAGAACCTCTACGAGCAGTACTTC.

This sequence joins TRBV28 and TRBJ2-7; D is perhaps TRBD2 (5 bases). V was trimmed by 5 bases and J by 7 bases, leaving 15 bases between them. This CDR3 comprises 13 residues. CDR1 is MDHEN, CDR2 SYDVKM, per germline. CDR3: CASSQPGNGEQYF. The DNA for the CDR3 is TGTGCCAGCAGTCAACCGGGGAATGGGGAGCAGTACTTC.

The J gene is TRBJ2-1, the V gene TRBV5-1, with 8 bases that match TRBD2. Germline CDR1 reads SGHRS; CDR2 reads YFSETQ. Unmatched junction bases numbered 8, after V lost 2 bases and J lost 10 bases. The CDR3 is 14 residues long. This CDR3 reads CASSFSGGPREQFF. CDR3 nucleotide sequence: TGCGCCAGCAGCTTCAGCGGGGGTCCTCGGGAGCAGTTCTTC.

The chain couples TRBV7-9 to TRBJ1-2, with D tentatively TRBD1 (5 bases). The germline V gene encodes CDR1 SEHNR and CDR2 FQNEAQ (reference sequence). Between the trimmed V and J ends, which lost 1 base and 1 base, there was a span of 7 bases. The length of the CDR3 is 14 residues. CDR3 sequence (DNA): TGTGCCAGCAGCTTAGTACAGGTTAACTATGGCTACACCTTC. Encoded protein: CASSLVQVNYGYTF.

The chain's CDR3 is CASSLGVGQEYEQYF. In DNA, the CDR3 is TGTGCCAGCAGCTTAGGTGTAGGACAGGAGTACGAGCAGTACTTC. This chain links TRBV7-7 with TRBJ2-7; 7 bases map to TRBD1. The CDR3 covers 15 residues. From germline, CDR1 is SSHAT and CDR2 FNYEAQ (reference sequence). V was pared by 1 base and J by 4 bases, with 7 bases of the junction left unmatched.